This T cell receptor beta chain was documented in a study of blood T cell repertoires in COVID-19. Study-wide background: Specimens from acute and convalescent COVID-19 originated in the United States, Italy and Spain. T cells, B-cell-depleted T cells, or PBMCs supplied cDNA or gDNA.

This CDR3 is 16 amino acids long. Germline V gives CDR1 WSHSY, CDR2 SAAADI. The V gene lost 0 bases and the J gene lost 6 bases, with 17 bases spanning the gap. This clone was seen a handful of times. Authors' processing steps: The assay estimated nucleated cells by amplifying reference gene primers. The repertoire was sequenced with immunoSEQ multiplex PCR; TCRdb's copy has only in-frame clones and lacks some. V and J calls and clone size are copied from that table; D and trimming were computed from the DNA. The profile covers about 90,000 clones, with around 81% appearing a single time and approximately 10% taken by the ten largest.

The sample consisted of peripheral blood. V and J are TRBV10-2 and TRBJ1-1; TRBD1 is a possible D gene (5 bases). This receptor was identified in a woman between 70 and 85 years old with active or convalescent COVID-19. The CDR3 region is CASSESFAGRGAEAFF. The CDR3 nucleotides are TGCGCCAGCAGTGAGTCCTTCGCCGGGAGAGGGGCTGAAGCTTTCTTT.